A selection of T cell receptor beta chains follows, all from one sample in a study of prognosis after radiotherapy for stage I lung cancer. Each CDR3 protein is one row after TCRdb ran MiXCR on the multiplex PCR reads. The table has tens of thousands of distinct CDR3 sequences, 30% to 40% seen once. The starting material was PBMCs, obtained before or after stereotactic body radiation therapy (not recorded which). The origin of the receptors is a donor aged 50 or older with non-small cell lung cancer. Each CDR3 is given with its conserved first and last residue. Fields, in order: V gene, J gene, clone size, D gene, CDR3 DNA, CDR3 protein. The D gene is left open where the match is weak. The listing skips clone size in some rows; elsewhere it reads once, few, many or a size class.

>TRBV5-1|TRBJ2-5|many|TRBD2
TGCGCCAGCAGCTCGACTAGCCCCGCAGAGACCCAGTACTTC
CASSSTSPAETQYF
>TRBV30|TRBJ2-2|medium-sized|NA
TGTGCCGGGAAACTAGCGGACAGGCGTACCGGGGAGCTGTTTTTT
CAGKLADRRTGELFF
>TRBV19|TRBJ1-5|NA|NA
TGTGCCAGTAGTTATGACAAACCCCTGGGAAGCAATCAGCCCCAGCATTTT
CASSYDKPLGSNQPQHF
>TRBV20-1|TRBJ2-3|many|TRBD2
TGCAGTGTACTTTCCGGGACTAGTGGAGATACGCAGTATTTT
CSVLSGTSGDTQYF
>TRBV3-1|TRBJ1-2|many|NA
TGTGCCAGCAGCCAAGATTGGGCAGGGGACCTCTATGGCTACACCTTC
CASSQDWAGDLYGYTF
>TRBV2|TRBJ1-1|many|NA
TGTGCCAGCAAAAACAGGGAGACTGAAGCTTTCTTT
CASKNRETEAFF
>TRBV5-4|TRBJ2-1|many|NA
TGTGCCAGCAGCGCCCCAGGATCCTACAATGAGCAGTTCTTC
CASSAPGSYNEQFF
>TRBV11-2|TRBJ2-3|many|NA
TGTGCCAGCAGCCCCCGCCGGTTCACAGATACGCAGTATTTT
CASSPRRFTDTQYF
>TRBV20-1|TRBJ2-6|NA|TRBD1
TGCAGTGCTATCCCGGGACAGTTGGACTCTGGGGCCAACGTCCTGACTTTC
CSAIPGQLDSGANVLTF
>TRBV6-2/TRBV6-3|TRBJ1-3|many|NA
TGTGCCAGCAGTTCCCTAGCGGGGACGGCAAACATCATATATTTT
CASSSLAGTANIIYF
>TRBV7-2|TRBJ2-6|many|TRBD2
TGTGCCAGCAGCCGGAACCCGGGACTAGCGTTTTCTGGGGCCAACGTCCTGACTTTC
CASSRNPGLAFSGANVLTF
>TRBV5-1|TRBJ2-7|many|NA
TGCGCCAGCAGCTTGGGGGACAATTCGTGGGAGCAGTACTTC
CASSLGDNSWEQYF
>TRBV20-1|TRBJ2-1|many|NA
TGCAGTGCTAGAGATCATGCGGGGGCAATCTCCTACAATGAGCAGTTCTTC
CSARDHAGAISYNEQFF
>TRBV3-2|TRBJ1-3|many|NA
TGTGCCAGCGTCGGCTACCCAGCCCTCACTGGAAACACCATATATTTT
CASVGYPALTGNTIYF
>TRBV5-1|TRBJ2-3|NA|NA
TGCGCCAGCGCCTGGGGGAAGGGGTCTAGCGATACGCAGTATTTT
CASAWGKGSSDTQYF
>TRBV6-5|TRBJ2-3|many|TRBD2
TGTGCCAGCAGTTACGAGGGACTAGCGGGACGAACGCAGTATTTT
CASSYEGLAGRTQYF
>TRBV6-9|TRBJ2-5|few|TRBD2
TGTGCCAGCAGTTACTGGGCGGGAGTAGGGGAGACCCAGTACTTC
CASSYWAGVGETQYF
>TRBV20-1|TRBJ1-1|many|TRBD1
TGCAGTGCCGCGACAGGGTACACTGAAGCTTTCTTT
CSAATGYTEAFF
>TRBV5-1|TRBJ2-7|many|TRBD1
TGCGCCAGCAGCTCCCTTACCGGGACAGGGAGCCACGAGCAGTACTTC
CASSSLTGTGSHEQYF
>TRBV15|TRBJ2-7|many|NA
TGTGCCACCAGCAGACTTTACGAGGAGGGCGAGCAGTACTTC
CATSRLYEEGEQYF
>TRBV7-8|TRBJ2-3|NA|NA
TGTGCCAGCAGATTAGGGCACGGGAGAACCACAGATACGCAGTATTTT
CASRLGHGRTTDTQYF
>TRBV14|TRBJ1-1|many|NA
TGTGCCAGCAGCGACTCCAGCAGGGGGAACACTGAAGCTTTCTTT
CASSDSSRGNTEAFF
>TRBV2|TRBJ1-4|NA|TRBD1
TGTGCCAGCAGTGACAGGGGGAGGGGACTGTTTTTT
CASSDRGRGLFF
>TRBV24-1|TRBJ1-1|NA|NA
TGTGCCACCAGTTACCCCGGGACTAGGGCTGAAGCTCTCTTT
CATSYPGTRAEALF
>TRBV12-3/TRBV12-4|TRBJ1-4|many|NA
TGTGCCAGCAGTTTAATGGGTCGGACTAATGAAAAACTGTTTTTT
CASSLMGRTNEKLFF
>TRBV20-1|TRBJ2-7|many|NA
TGCAGTGCTAGAGACCGGGGCAGTCACTACGAGCAGTACTTC
CSARDRGSHYEQYF
>TRBV6-1|TRBJ2-1|many|NA
TGTGCCAGCAGAAACAGGGTTAATGAGCAGTTCTTC
CASRNRVNEQFF
>TRBV20-1|TRBJ2-6|many|NA
TGCAGTGCTGGTGACACGACTGGGGCCAACGTCCCGACTTTC
CSAGDTTGANVPTF
>TRBV28|TRBJ2-1|NA|NA
TGTGCCATCAGTCTCGGGCCCGGGGAGCATTTCTTC
CAISLGPGEHFF
>TRBV12-5|TRBJ2-2|many|NA
TGTGCTAGTGGTTGGGACGGCGGGGAGCTGTTTTTT
CASGWDGGELFF
>TRBV6-1|TRBJ2-7|once|TRBD1
TGTGCCAGCAGGAAGGACAGGACCTACGAGCAGTACTTC
CASRKDRTYEQYF
>TRBV4-1|TRBJ1-1|many|NA
TGCGCCAGCAGCCAAGGACGGGCAGGTGATACTGAAGCTTTCTTT
CASSQGRAGDTEAFF
>TRBV10-3|TRBJ2-3|NA|NA
TGTGCCACCAGGGGGGACATTAGCACATATACGCAGTATTTT
CATRGDISTYTQYF
>TRBV20-1|TRBJ1-1|NA|NA
TGCAGTGCTAGAGATCAGGGAGGGGTGAAGACTGAAGGTTTCTTT
CSARDQGGVKTEGFF
>TRBV20-1|TRBJ2-3|many|NA
TGCAGTGCGCGCCTGAGAGGAGGACCCACAGATACGCAGTATTTT
CSARLRGGPTDTQYF
>TRBV28|TRBJ2-2|many|NA
TGTGCCAGCAGTTTGAAGGCGGGCGGGGAGCTGTTTTTT
CASSLKAGGELFF
>TRBV2|TRBJ1-2|NA|NA
TGTGCCAGCAGCACTGACAGTAGAAATCCCTATGGCTACACCTTC
CASSTDSRNPYGYTF
>TRBV7-2|TRBJ2-5|few|NA
TGTGCCAGCAGCTTAGTCTGGAGTGGAGAGACCCAGTACTTC
CASSLVWSGETQYF
>TRBV15|TRBJ2-7|NA|TRBD1
TGTGCCACCAGCAGGGACAGGACAAACTCCTACGAGCAGTACTTC
CATSRDRTNSYEQYF
>TRBV5-1|TRBJ2-1|many|NA
TGCGCCAGCAGTTGGGGGGCCGCCGAGCATGAGCAGTTCTTC
CASSWGAAEHEQFF